Presented here are 32 T cell receptor beta chains from one specimen sequenced in a study of T cell therapy after organ transplantation. These TCRs are of unknown antigen specificity. The method was immunoSEQ multiplex PCR; TCRdb's version includes in-frame clones alone and lacks a portion of them. The table has approximately 20,000 clones, 81% seen once; the top ten hold 9% to 9.5%. The time point was: 4-8 weeks after completion of therapy. The sequences come from CD8+ T cells from blood, collected after autologous CMV-specific T cell therapy. Receptor source: a human patient who had received a solid organ transplant and had CMV disease. Some T cells may originate from the graft donor.

The CDR3 region is CASSLRGLAGAVNEQFF. The CDR3 DNA sequence: TGTGCCAGCAGCTTACGAGGTCTAGCGGGAGCGGTAAATGAGCAGTTCTTC. The gene calls are TRBV7-8 and TRBJ2-1; TRBD2 matches at 10 bases. Germline V gene data show CDR1 as SGHVS and CDR2 as FQNEAQ. The CDR3 contains 17 residues. The V gene end was trimmed by 2 bases and the J gene end by 7 bases; junction bases not matched to a gene: 11.

This chain joins TRBV10-3 and TRBJ2-7; 13 positions match TRBD2. The CDR3 is 17 amino acids. With V trimmed by 2 bases and J by 1 base, 5 bases remained unmatched. Germline values: CDR1 ENHRY, CDR2 SYGVKD. The chain's CDR3 is CAISEPGLAGASYEQYF. Written as DNA, the CDR3 is TGTGCCATCAGTGAGCCCGGACTAGCGGGGGCTTCCTACGAGCAGTACTTC.

This sequence joins TRBV7-9 and TRBJ2-7, with a weak D call TRBD2 (6 bases). Germline values: CDR1 SEHNR, CDR2 FQNEAQ (reference sequence). Trimming cost V 6 bases and J 3 bases, with 21 bases left between them. The CDR3 spans 16 residues. The CDR3 bases are TGTGCCAGCAGTTCGCCCCTAGCGAAATCTTTCTACGAGCAGTACTTC. This encodes CASSSPLAKSFYEQYF.

The chain recombines TRBV7-8 with TRBJ2-7, with D perhaps given as TRBD1 or TRBD2 (5 bases each). The germline gives CDR1 SGHVS, CDR2 FQNEAQ. The CDR3 spans 16 residues. Trimming stripped 1 base from V and 3 bases from J, with 16 bases between. The CDR3 DNA is TGTGCCAGCAGCTTAGGTGGGGGTTACTCAATCTACGAGCAGTACTTC. Translated, it gives CASSLGGGYSIYEQYF.

V is TRBV30 and J is TRBJ2-5, with 8 bases matching TRBD2. Trimming cost V 2 bases and J 2 bases; bases outside gene matches: 1. The germline V gene encodes CDR1 GTSNPN and CDR2 SVGIG (reference sequence). The CDR3 has 13 amino acids. The CDR3: CAWSTGGQETQYF. The CDR3 DNA follows: TGTGCCTGGAGTACGGGGGGGCAAGAGACCCAGTACTTC.

The chain links TRBV7-9 to TRBJ1-1, with TRBD1 as a possible D gene (5 bases). Germline V gene data show CDR1 as SEHNR and CDR2 as FQNEAQ (reference sequence). The ends were cut back, 6 bases at V and 0 bases at J, with 14 bases in the middle. The CDR3 contains 15 residues. The CDR3 is CASSHRQNMNTEAFF. In nucleotides, the CDR3 is TGTGCCAGCAGTCATCGACAGAATATGAACACTGAAGCTTTCTTT.

V is TRBV27 and J is TRBJ2-5; no firm D call. Trimming shortened V by 3 bases and J by 0 bases, and 5 bases separated the two germline ends. CDR3 length: 13 amino acids. Germline-derived CDR1 and CDR2 are MNHEY and SMNVEV (reference sequence). The CDR3 nucleotides read TGTGCCAGCAGTTTCAGCAACCAAGAGACCCAGTACTTC. Its translation: CASSFSNQETQYF.

The J gene is TRBJ2-7, the V gene TRBV6-5; 8 positions match TRBD1. CDR1 MNHEY and CDR2 SVGAGI come from the germline V gene. This CDR3 is 15 amino acids long. V shed 1 base, J shed 3 bases, and the junction held 5 bases outside the gene matches. DNA for the CDR3: TGTGCCAGCAGTTACTGGACAGGGACAGGCTACGAGCAGTACTTC. Protein product: CASSYWTGTGYEQYF.

The V gene is TRBV30, the J gene TRBJ1-1, with D possibly matching TRBD1 (6 bases). The ends were cut back, 4 bases at V and 2 bases at J, with 17 bases in the middle. Germline V lookup: CDR1 GTSNPN, CDR2 SVGIG (reference sequence). The CDR3 totals 15 residues. CDR3: CAWKQGSTRNTEAFF. CDR3 bases: TGTGCCTGGAAACAGGGATCAACTAGAAACACTGAAGCTTTCTTT. Together with reference TRBV30 and TRBJ1-1, the CDR3 gives the full variable domain: SQTIHQWPATLVQPVGSPLSLECTVEGTSNPNLYWYRQAAGRGLQLLFYSVGIGQISSEVPQNLSASRPQDRQFILSSKKLLLSDSGFYLCAWKQGSTRNTEAFFGQGTRLTVV.

The V gene is TRBV19, the J gene TRBJ2-2, with D unresolved. The V gene lost 3 bases and the J gene lost 0 bases, with 8 bases spanning the gap. The germline V gene has CDR1 LNHDA and CDR2 SQIVND (reference sequence). This CDR3 spans 15 amino acids. The CDR3: CASSMSGANTGELFF. The DNA for the CDR3 is TGTGCCAGTAGTATGTCGGGCGCGAACACCGGGGAGCTGTTTTTT.

The chain combines TRBV6-4 with TRBJ1-2, with 7 bases fitting TRBD1. The V segment lost 6 bases and the J segment 4 bases; nucleotides outside the gene matches: 5. CDR3 length equals 13 residues. Germline V gene sequence: CDR1 MRHNA, CDR2 SNTAGT. CDR3 protein: CASSDRAFYGYTF. The CDR3 nucleotides read TGTGCCAGCAGCGACAGGGCGTTCTATGGCTACACCTTC.

The chain recombines TRBV5-1 with TRBJ1-1; D not certain. The CDR3 runs to 16 residues. Trimming cost V 4 bases and J 0 bases, with 16 bases left between them. The germline gives CDR1 SGHRS, CDR2 YFSETQ. CDR3 residues: CASSHPKGSMNTEAFF. The CDR3 DNA is TGCGCCAGCAGCCACCCAAAGGGCAGCATGAACACTGAAGCTTTCTTT.

This chain links TRBV7-6 with TRBJ1-3; 9 bases line up with TRBD1. Germline-derived CDR1 and CDR2 are SGHVS and FNYEAQ. Unmatched junction bases numbered 4, after V lost 7 bases and J lost 3 bases. The CDR3 covers 14 residues. The CDR3 nucleotides are TGTGCCAGCAACAGGGGGCCGCGTGGAAACACCATATATTTT. It translates to CASNRGPRGNTIYF. The full variable domain, completed using reference TRBV7-6 and TRBJ1-3, is GAGVSQSPRYKVTKRGQDVALRCDPISGHVSLYWYRQALGQGPEFLTYFNYEAQQDKSGLPNDRFSAERPEGSISTLTIQRTEQRDSAMYRCASNRGPRGNTIYFGEGSWLTVV.

This clone has a handful of counts. The V call is TRBV29-1, the J call TRBJ1-5; no clear D. V lost 2 bases to trimming and J lost 1 base, with 12 bases between them. The CDR3 is 15 amino acids. Germline CDR1 SQVTM, CDR2 ANQGSEA. This chain's CDR3 is CSVELGPASNQPQHF. Here the CDR3 DNA reads TGCAGCGTTGAACTAGGGCCAGCCAGCAATCAGCCCCAGCATTTT. The variable domain in full, with the rest retrieved from reference TRBV29-1 and TRBJ1-5, is SAVISQKPSRDICQRGTSLTIQCQVDSQVTMMFWYRQQPGQSLTLIATANQGSEATYESGFVIDKFPISRPNLTFSTLTVSNMSPEDSSIYLCSVELGPASNQPQHFGDGTRLSIL.

In DNA, the CDR3 is TGTGCCAGCTCACCAGTCAGCGGCAGGGGAGACGAGCAGTACTTC. Protein product: CASSPVSGRGDEQYF. The J gene is TRBJ2-7, the V gene TRBV18; D may be TRBD1 (6 bases). Germline V gene lookup returns CDR1 KGHSH and CDR2 LQKENI. This CDR3 is built from 15 residues. V lost 2 bases, J lost 5 bases, and 16 bases lay in between.

The V call is TRBV27, the J call TRBJ1-5; 8 bases align to TRBD1. The V gene's germline CDR1 is MNHEY and CDR2 SMNVEV (reference sequence). Germline trimming cut 4 bases from V and 2 bases from J; bases unmatched to any gene: 13. CDR3 size: 18 residues. This chain's CDR3 is CASSSRTDREWGNQPQHF. The CDR3 DNA reads as TGTGCCAGCAGTTCCCGAACGGACAGGGAATGGGGCAATCAGCCCCAGCATTTT.

The V call is TRBV5-6, the J call TRBJ2-6, with D tentatively TRBD2 (6 bases). From germline, CDR1 is SGHDT and CDR2 YYEEEE. Trimming took off 1 base at V and 0 bases at J, with 17 bases between the two ends. The CDR3 runs to 19 residues. The DNA of the CDR3 is TGTGCCAGCAGCTTGCGGGAGAACCACCTCAACTCTGGGGCCAACGTCCTGACTTTC. Its protein product is CASSLRENHLNSGANVLTF.

The rearrangement joins TRBV6-1 to TRBJ2-1; 11 positions agree with TRBD1. Germline V gene data show CDR1 as MNHNS and CDR2 as SASEGT. The CDR3 loop spans 14 amino acids. The V gene end was trimmed by 6 bases and the J gene end by 8 bases; junction bases not matched to a gene: 6. CDR3 DNA: TGTGCCAGCAGCGAGAGGACAGGGGGCTATGAGCAGTTCTTC. This codes for CASSERTGGYEQFF.

The J gene is TRBJ2-1, the V gene TRBV27; no clear D. In germline, CDR1 is MNHEY, CDR2 SMNVEV (reference sequence). The CDR3 covers 15 residues. The V end was cut by 4 bases, the J end by 0 bases, with 10 bases between. CDR3 DNA sequence: TGTGCCAGCAGTTCAGGCCCAAGCTCCTACAATGAGCAGTTCTTC. Residues: CASSSGPSSYNEQFF.

The chain uses TRBV27 and TRBJ2-1; 9 bases are shared with TRBD2. The CDR3 has 14 residues. J gave up 6 bases and V 3 bases, and 3 bases lay outside the gene matches. Germline CDR1 is MNHEY and CDR2 is SMNVEV (reference sequence). The CDR3, as DNA: TGTGCCAGCAGTTTTGCGGGGGGGGGCAATGAGCAGTTCTTC. This encodes CASSFAGGGNEQFF.

The rearrangement links TRBV5-1 to TRBJ2-5; D gene uncertain. The CDR3 runs 15 residues. The germline V gene encodes CDR1 SGHRS and CDR2 YFSETQ. The V end lost 4 bases, the J end lost 5 bases, and 18 bases lay between the germline ends. In DNA form, the CDR3 reads TGCGCCAGCAGCACGCCGCAGAATCCACAGGAGACCCAGTACTTC. This translates into CASSTPQNPQETQYF. The entire variable domain, with the rest obtained from reference TRBV5-1 and TRBJ2-5, is as follows: KAGVTQTPRYLIKTRGQQVTLSCSPISGHRSVSWYQQTPGQGLQFLFEYFSETQRNKGNFPGRFSGRQFSNSRSEMNVSTLELGDSALYLCASSTPQNPQETQYFGPGTRLLVL.

The sample holds a few counts of this clone. This chain connects TRBV14 to TRBJ1-1; D uncertain. V lost 3 bases and J lost 1, with 12 bases in between. CDR1 and CDR2 from the germline V gene are SGHDN and FVKESK. The CDR3 is 15 amino acids. The CDR3 spells CASSQGLYWNTEAFF. The DNA for the CDR3 is TGTGCCAGCAGCCAGGGGTTATACTGGAACACTGAAGCTTTCTTT.

The chain is built from TRBV27 and TRBJ2-7; D is unclear. The V gene's germline CDR1 is MNHEY and CDR2 SMNVEV (reference sequence). With 2 bases removed from V and 0 bases from J, the gap between germline ends came to 11 bases. The CDR3 has 15 residues. The CDR3 sequence is CASSLKPLSSYEQYF. DNA for the CDR3: TGTGCCAGCAGTTTAAAGCCCCTTAGCTCCTACGAGCAGTACTTC.

As for this clone: At one end the junction does not follow the germline gene, possibly because of a read error. The chain recombines TRBV7-7 with TRBJ2-1; either TRBD1 or TRBD2 may supply D (5 bases each). Germline V gene lookup returns CDR1 SSHAT and CDR2 FNYEAQ (reference sequence). The CDR3 is 12 residues long. In nucleotides, the CDR3 is TGTGCTAGCAGCTTACGTGGGGGTGAGCAGTTCTTC. This sequence encodes CASSLRGGEQFF.

The gene calls are TRBV6-1 and TRBJ1-2; 9 bases line up with TRBD1. CDR1 is MNHNS and CDR2 is SASEGT in the germline V gene. J was trimmed by 5 bases and V by 4 bases; bases with no gene match: 5. This CDR3 contains 14 residues. CDR3 nucleotides: TGTGCCAGCAGTGTCCGGACAGGGGCTTATGGCTACACCTTC. Translation gives CASSVRTGAYGYTF.

The chain links TRBV30 to TRBJ2-5; D is possibly TRBD1 (5 bases). Deletions cut 0 bases from V and 5 bases from J, with 10 bases between. CDR3 length: 13 amino acids. In germline, CDR1 is GTSNPN, CDR2 SVGIG (reference sequence). CDR3: CAWSVSGSETQYF. In nucleotides, the CDR3 is TGTGCCTGGAGTGTATCAGGGTCCGAGACCCAGTACTTC.

The chain combines TRBV10-1 with TRBJ2-1, with 13 positions matching TRBD2. The CDR3 is made up of 18 amino acids. The germline gives CDR1 WNHNN, CDR2 SYGVQD (reference sequence). V dropped 4 bases and J dropped 4; count of bases not matched to a gene: 10. CDR3 bases: TGCGCCAGCAGTGCCGGGACTAGCGGGGATTTCCCTTACAATGAGCAGTTCTTC. It encodes CASSAGTSGDFPYNEQFF.

The V call is TRBV19, the J call TRBJ2-1; D is perhaps TRBD1 or TRBD2 (5 bases each). The germline V and J ends were trimmed by 5 bases and 6 bases, with 14 bases remaining between them. CDR3 size: 14 residues. CDR1 LNHDA and CDR2 SQIVND come from the germline V gene (reference sequence). CDR3 loop: CASSPVGTVNEQFF. CDR3 nucleotides: TGTGCCAGTAGTCCCGTCGGGACGGTCAATGAGCAGTTCTTC.

The chain uses TRBV5-1 and TRBJ1-1; 8 bases line up with TRBD1. Germline V gene sequence: CDR1 SGHRS, CDR2 YFSETQ. CDR3 length: 16 amino acids. The trim removed 4 bases at V and 4 bases at J, leaving 12 bases unmatched. The CDR3 region is CASSPGQGAAGTEAFF. The CDR3 DNA sequence: TGCGCCAGCAGCCCTGGACAGGGTGCGGCGGGCACTGAAGCTTTCTTT.

The chain is built from TRBV29-1 and TRBJ1-2; D gene ambiguous. The CDR3 has 13 amino acids. V was trimmed by 6 bases and J by 5 bases, leaving 16 bases between them. The germline gives CDR1 SQVTM, CDR2 ANQGSEA. CDR3 bases: TGCAGCGTCCCCCGGACTGGCGAGTATGGCTACACCTTC. Protein: CSVPRTGEYGYTF. Full variable domain (outside the CDR3, taken from reference TRBV29-1 and TRBJ1-2): SAVISQKPSRDICQRGTSLTIQCQVDSQVTMMFWYRQQPGQSLTLIATANQGSEATYESGFVIDKFPISRPNLTFSTLTVSNMSPEDSSIYLCSVPRTGEYGYTFGSGTRLTVV.

This chain links TRBV9 with TRBJ2-7; 9 bases agree with TRBD2. V dropped 4 bases and J dropped 1; count of bases not matched to a gene: 6. This CDR3 contains 15 residues. CDR1 and CDR2 from the germline V gene are SGDLS and YYNGEE. CDR3 in amino acids: CASSPGTSRSYEQYF. Here the CDR3 DNA reads TGTGCCAGCAGCCCAGGGACTAGCCGGTCCTACGAGCAGTACTTC.

The gene calls are TRBV27 and TRBJ2-1; D is ambiguous. V was cut by 3 bases and J by 7 bases, with 13 bases left in between. The CDR3 has 14 amino acids. Germline CDR1 MNHEY, CDR2 SMNVEV (reference sequence). The chain's CDR3 is CASSFSDIGNEQFF. CDR3 sequence (DNA): TGTGCCAGCAGTTTTTCCGATATAGGGAATGAGCAGTTCTTC.